This T cell receptor (beta chain) was recorded in a study of T-cell reconstitution after alpha-beta-depleted transplantation in children. Unique molecular identifiers were built into the TCRbeta library. Each CDR3 protein is one row after TCRdb ran MiXCR on the PCR reads. The sample includes around 480,000 distinct CDR3 sequences, approximately 32% of them seen just once. V dropped 8 bases and J dropped 4 bases, with 20 bases sitting between them. The CDR3 loop spans 15 amino acids. In germline, CDR1 is LNHDA, CDR2 SQIVND (reference sequence). The V call is TRBV19, the J call TRBJ1-1; weak D call: TRBD1 (6 bases). Material: PBMCs from the stem cell graft donor, obtained from the stem cell graft. The sequence derives from a human donor who donated a stem cell graft to a child with aplastic anemia. CDR3 DNA: TGTGCCAGTGGTTACAGGGCCGACCACTTCACTGAAGCTTTCTTT. Its translation is CASGYRADHFTEAFF.